The 16 T cell receptor beta chains given below trace back to one sample, sequenced in a study of lymphopenia after photon versus proton radiotherapy. The protocol was immunoSEQ multiplex PCR, while the TCRdb copy is restricted to in-frame clones and leaves out a portion. The data show some 45,000 clones, around four fifths seen once. Specimen: peripheral blood, collected from a patient treated with proton-based radiotherapy. The receptors originated from a woman in her seventies with pancreatic cancer.

The CDR3 protein is CASSTGTVVFPQHF. The CDR3 coding sequence is TGTGCCAGCAGTACCGGGACGGTGGTCTTTCCCCAGCATTTT. This chain links TRBV28 with TRBJ1-5, with D tentatively TRBD1 (5 bases). Germline V lookup: CDR1 MDHEN, CDR2 SYDVKM. V lost 5 bases and J 10 bases, leaving 18 bases between the germline ends. This CDR3 has 14 amino acids.

This clone was counted a few times. The V call is TRBV25-1, the J call TRBJ2-5; 10 bases map to TRBD2. Germline CDR1 and CDR2: MGHDK and SYGVNS. The CDR3 extends over 16 amino acids. The V gene end was trimmed by 6 bases and the J gene end by 3 bases; junction bases not matched to a gene: 10. The CDR3 loop reads CASSTQRTSGKETQYF. The CDR3 coding sequence is TGTGCCAGCAGCACGCAACGGACTAGCGGAAAAGAGACCCAGTACTTC.

The rearrangement links TRBV12-5 to TRBJ1-1; D remains unclear. The CDR3 sequence is 16 residues long. V was clipped by 6 bases and J by 3 bases, with 20 bases between them. CDR1 is LGHNT and CDR2 is FRNRAP in the germline V gene. CDR3 coding DNA: TGTGCTAGTGGCCGCGAGAAGGGTGCGATCGACACTGAAGCTTTCTTT. It encodes CASGREKGAIDTEAFF. Based on the CDR3 plus reference TRBV12-5 and TRBJ1-1, the full variable domain is DARVTQTPRHKVTEMGQEVTMRCQPILGHNTVFWYRQTMMQGLELLAYFRNRAPLDDSGMPKDRFSAEMPDATLATLKIQPSEPRDSAVYFCASGREKGAIDTEAFFGQGTRLTVV.

This chain uses TRBV9 with TRBJ1-1; TRBD1 matches at 8 bases. J was trimmed by 1 base and V by 0 bases; bases with no gene match: 5. The CDR3 runs to 16 residues. Germline CDR1 SGDLS, CDR2 YYNGEE. The chain's CDR3 is CASSVAYQGANTEAFF. CDR3 sequence (DNA): TGTGCCAGCAGCGTAGCTTATCAGGGGGCGAACACTGAAGCTTTCTTT.

This chain links TRBV19 with TRBJ2-5; 13 bases agree with TRBD2. This CDR3 has 16 amino acids. V lost 5 bases to trimming and J lost 3 bases; unmatched junction nucleotides: 6. In germline, CDR1 is LNHDA, CDR2 SQIVND (reference sequence). The CDR3 spells CASSLDGLAGEETQYF. The CDR3 region has the DNA TGTGCCAGTAGTCTTGACGGACTAGCGGGAGAAGAGACCCAGTACTTC.

The chain has TRBV6-5 and TRBJ2-7, with no clear D. This CDR3 is built from 15 residues. Germline V CDR1 and CDR2: MNHEY, SVGAGI. Trimming cost V 0 bases and J 0 bases, with 9 bases left between them. CDR3 coding DNA: TGTGCCAGCAGTTACTCACTCCTAAGCTCCTACGAGCAGTACTTC. This gives the protein CASSYSLLSSYEQYF.

CDR3 loop: CASSQITGGFETQYF. DNA of the CDR3: TGTGCCAGCAGCCAAATAACAGGGGGCTTCGAGACCCAGTACTTC. The chain employs TRBV28 and TRBJ2-5; 9 bases agree with TRBD1. The J segment lost 5 bases and the V segment lost 6 bases, leaving 10 bases of the junction unmatched. From germline, CDR1 is MDHEN and CDR2 SYDVKM. This CDR3 contains 15 residues.

V is TRBV30 and J is TRBJ2-1, with D perhaps matching TRBD2 (5 bases). Trimming cost V 4 bases and J 10 bases, with 14 bases left between them. Germline CDR1 GTSNPN, CDR2 SVGIG (reference sequence). The CDR3 sequence is 12 residues long. The DNA for the CDR3 is TGTGCCTGGACCCGCCCTGGCGGGGAGCAGTTCTTC. This translates into CAWTRPGGEQFF.

This chain links TRBV6-5 with TRBJ1-5; D is undetermined. V was trimmed by 6 bases and J by 5 bases, leaving 17 bases between them. This CDR3 is built from 15 residues. Per the germline V gene, CDR1 is MNHEY and CDR2 is SVGAGI. The CDR3 protein is CASSRTFQADQPQHF. The CDR3 DNA reads TGTGCCAGCAGCCGAACCTTCCAGGCTGATCAGCCCCAGCATTTT.

V is TRBV27 and J is TRBJ2-7; D might be TRBD1 (6 bases). Germline V gene data show CDR1 as MNHEY and CDR2 as SMNVEV (reference sequence). The CDR3 spans 16 residues. The V end lost 6 bases, the J end lost 5 bases, and 23 bases lay between the germline ends. The CDR3 is CASSPTPQGSLDEQYF. DNA for the CDR3: TGTGCCAGCAGCCCCACACCTCAGGGGTCTTTAGACGAGCAGTACTTC.

This clone was counted between two and nine times. The V call is TRBV10-3, the J call TRBJ1-6; D perhaps matches TRBD1 (6 bases). Germline-derived CDR1 and CDR2 are ENHRY and SYGVKD. CDR3 length: 15 amino acids. V lost 3 bases to trimming and J lost 6 bases, with 12 bases between them. CDR3 bases: TGTGCCATCAGTGACCGACAGGACATTAATTCACCCCTCCACTTT. The encoded protein is CAISDRQDINSPLHF.

The sample holds one count of this clone. The rearrangement uses TRBV6-5 and TRBJ2-1; D remains unclear. Germline V gives CDR1 MNHEY, CDR2 SVGAGI. This CDR3 is 15 amino acids long. Trimming pared 9 bases from V and 6 bases from J, leaving 21 bases between. CDR3 sequence reads: CASRPMALGGNEQFF. The CDR3 coding sequence is TGTGCCAGTCGGCCGATGGCCCTTGGCGGCAATGAGCAGTTCTTC.

The J gene is TRBJ2-3, the V gene TRBV7-9; 7 bases are a match to TRBD2. V shed 5 bases and J 0 bases; nucleotides not matched to a gene: 5. The CDR3 has 15 residues. Per germline, CDR1 SEHNR and CDR2 FQNEAQ (reference sequence). The CDR3 DNA follows: TGTGCCAGCAGCGACCGCGGGAGTAGCACAGATACGCAGTATTTT. This encodes CASSDRGSSTDTQYF.

This chain connects TRBV5-4 to TRBJ1-3; the D is unclear. The V and J ends lost 2 bases and 4 bases respectively, with 10 bases between them. CDR1 and CDR2 (germline): SGHNT, YYREEE (reference sequence). CDR3 length: 14 residues. As DNA, the CDR3 is TGTGCCAGCAGCTTCGGACTGCCCGGAAACACCATATATTTT. Translated: CASSFGLPGNTIYF.

V and J are TRBV27 and TRBJ2-7; D is uncertain. The CDR3 totals 14 residues. CDR1 is MNHEY and CDR2 is SMNVEV in the germline V gene (reference sequence). Trimming left V 0 bases short and J 3 bases short, with 9 bases between. The CDR3 spells CASSLSREFYEQYF. The CDR3 DNA follows: TGTGCCAGCAGTTTATCGCGAGAATTCTACGAGCAGTACTTC.

This chain links TRBV29-1 with TRBJ1-2; D not resolved. The CDR3 contains 15 residues. Germline CDR1 reads SQVTM; CDR2 reads ANQGSEA. V lost 3 bases, J lost 2 bases, and 16 bases lay in between. The CDR3 region is CSVEERVWENYGYTF. CDR3 nucleotides: TGCAGCGTTGAGGAGAGGGTTTGGGAGAACTATGGCTACACCTTC.